The entry that follows covers one T cell receptor (beta chain) sequence. Its antigen is currently unknown. This entry belongs to a study of cytomegalovirus exposure and HLA in healthy donors. Study-level points and caveats: Within a later analysis, the majority of CMV-associated TCR beta chains appeared HLA-restricted. A reported reduction in N-insertions relative to the roughly 710-donor mean was seen in an Asian-associated ancestry cluster in a later analysis. Later analysis suggested links between common viral pathogens and several top significant clusters.

The ends lost 9 bases at V and 5 bases at J; junction bases unmatched: 9. Germline-derived CDR1 and CDR2 are MRHNA and SNTAGT. The CDR3 spans 14 residues. Vbeta (60) and Jbeta (13) primers were used in the PCR. The method was immunoSEQ multiplex PCR; TCRdb's version includes in-frame clones alone and lacks a portion of them. Altogether about 250,000 clones are present, under 80% being singletons, with the ten largest covering under 2.5%. This receptor was identified in a female donor in good health and CMV-seronegative. The chain joins TRBV6-4 to TRBJ2-5, with 10 bases aligning to TRBD2. The sequenced sample was PBMCs. The CDR3 is CARCLAGGLETQYF. CDR3 in DNA: TGTGCCAGGTGCTTAGCGGGAGGTTTGGAGACCCAGTACTTC.